Listed below are T cell receptor beta chains from one sample, sequenced in a study of glioma-infiltrating T cells. TCRdb reprocessed the multiplex PCR reads via MiXCR and lists one record per CDR3 protein. The sample lists roughly 350,000 distinct CDR3 sequences, around 38% seen once, with 9.5% to 15% in the top ten. The sequenced sample was glioma tissue, nonneoplastic brain tissue, or PBMCs (not recorded which). The receptors here all came from a human donor with low-grade glioma or glioblastoma, undergoing nonglioma brain surgery, or in good health (not recorded which). Each CDR3 is given with its conserved first and last residue. Fields, in order: J gene, clone size, V gene, D gene, CDR3 protein, CDR3 DNA. A D gene is named only where the DNA matches it firmly. Rows may omit the clone size; those that give it use once, few, many or a size class.

>TRBJ2-5|few|TRBV20-1|NA
CSARKGRGETQYF
TGCAGTGCTAGAAAGGGGAGAGGAGAGACCCAGTACTTC
>TRBJ2-7|NA|TRBV10-3|TRBD1
CAISVDRGFEQYF
TGTGCCATCAGTGTAGACAGGGGCTTTGAGCAGTACTTC
>TRBJ2-7|NA|TRBV27|NA
CAISELPSYEQYF
TGTGCCATCAGTGAACTTCCCTCCTACGAGCAGTACTTC
>TRBJ2-6|NA|TRBV29-1|NA
CSVGERTVLTF
TGCAGCGTTGGAGAAAGGACGGTCCTGACTTTC
>TRBJ2-7|NA|TRBV2|NA
CASTASYEQYF
TGTGCCAGCACGGCCTCCTACGAGCAGTACTTC
>TRBJ1-1|NA|TRBV15|NA
CATSRDREAGNIDTEALF
TGTGCCACCAGCAGAGATAGAGAGGCGGGAAATATAGACACTGAAGCTCTCTTT
>TRBJ2-1|NA|TRBV3-1|TRBD2
CASSLGTSGTQFF
TGTGCCAGCAGCCTCGGGACTAGCGGAACGCAGTTCTTC
>TRBJ1-5|NA|TRBV16|NA
CASSQAPISNQPQHF
TGTGCCAGCAGCCAAGCACCGATTAGCAATCAGCCCCAGCATTTT
>TRBJ2-4|NA|TRBV20-1|NA
CSARELRELAKNIQYF
TGCAGTGCTAGGGAACTCCGGGAGCTAGCCAAAAACATTCAGTACTTC
>TRBJ1-5|few|TRBV6-1|TRBD1
CASSEKRGPYDSNQPQHF
TGTGCCAGCAGTGAAAAAAGGGGGCCGTATGATAGCAATCAGCCCCAGCATTTT
>TRBJ1-1|many|TRBV25-1|NA
CASGLATEAFF
TGTGCCAGCGGGCTTGCGACTGAAGCTTTCTTT
>TRBJ2-7|NA|TRBV4-3|NA
CASSQEGYGEQYF
TGCGCCAGCAGCCAAGAGGGGTACGGCGAGCAGTACTTC
>TRBJ2-2|NA|TRBV29-1|NA
CSVGSVTGELFF
TGCAGCGTTGGTTCGGTCACCGGGGAGCTGTTTTTT
>TRBJ1-2|many|TRBV7-2|NA
CASSRDRQNYGYTF
TGTGCCAGCAGCCGGGATCGACAGAACTATGGCTACACCTTC
>TRBJ2-7|NA|TRBV20-1|NA
CSARDRSQGIGEQYF
TGCAGTGCTAGAGATCGGTCGCAGGGGATTGGCGAGCAGTACTTC
>TRBJ2-7|many|TRBV27|NA
CASSFGGSSYEQYF
TGTGCCAGCAGTTTTGGCGGTAGCTCCTACGAGCAGTACTTC
>TRBJ2-6|NA|TRBV27|NA
CASSLIRPSGSNVLTF
TGTGCCAGCAGTTTAATCAGGCCCTCTGGGTCCAACGTCCTGACTTTC
>TRBJ2-1|once|TRBV29-1|NA
CSVVLRPNEQFF
TGCAGCGTTGTACTCCGGCCCAATGAGCAGTTCTTC
>TRBJ1-2|many|TRBV6-1|NA
CASSPGRPYGYTF
TGTGCCAGCAGCCCCGGACGGCCCTATGGCTACACCTTC
>TRBJ2-4|NA|TRBV28|NA
CASSLGTNIQYF
TGTGCCAGCAGTTTGGGGACAAACATTCAGTACTTC
>TRBJ1-1|NA|TRBV18|NA
CASSPLHGRMNTEAFF
TGTGCCAGCTCACCACTACACGGACGTATGAACACTGAAGCTTTCTTT
>TRBJ2-1|many|TRBV7-2|TRBD2
CASRGLDLGLAAYNEQFF
TGTGCCAGCAGGGGCCTTGACCTGGGACTAGCGGCTTACAATGAGCAGTTCTTC
>TRBJ2-2|NA|TRBV7-2|TRBD1
CASSLAGTVNTGELFF
TGTGCCAGCAGCTTAGCGGGGACAGTGAACACCGGGGAGCTGTTTTTT
>TRBJ2-3|many|TRBV28|NA
CASSLRYTQYF
TGTGCCAGCAGTTTGAGGTATACGCAGTATTTT
>TRBJ1-4|few|TRBV20-1|NA
CSARDPRFNEKLFF
TGCAGTGCTAGAGATCCCAGATTCAATGAAAAACTGTTTTTT
>TRBJ2-7|few|TRBV20-1|TRBD2
CSARDVREGPYEQYF
TGCAGTGCTAGAGATGTCCGGGAGGGTCCCTACGAGCAGTACTTC
>TRBJ1-5|NA|TRBV7-2|NA
CASSFGHQPQHF
TGTGCCAGCAGCTTCGGTCATCAGCCCCAGCATTTT
>TRBJ2-7|NA|TRBV7-2|TRBD2
CASSRPSGAYEQYF
TGTGCCAGCAGCCGTCCTAGCGGAGCCTACGAGCAGTACTTC
>TRBJ2-7|few|TRBV6-5|NA
CASSYGRGIVEQYF
TGTGCCAGCAGTTACGGCCGCGGTATTGTGGAGCAGTACTTC
>TRBJ2-1|NA|TRBV7-9|TRBD2
CASSIAGGPGEQFF
TGTGCCAGCAGCATAGCGGGAGGGCCGGGTGAGCAGTTCTTC
>TRBJ1-1|many|TRBV28|TRBD1
CASTPVGVDRDAFF
TGTGCCAGCACTCCGGTGGGAGTAGACAGGGACGCTTTCTTT
>TRBJ2-1|NA|TRBV28|NA
CASKQPSPCYEQFF
TGTGCCAGCAAACAACCCTCCCCCTGCTATGAGCAGTTCTTC
>TRBJ1-5|NA|TRBV5-1|TRBD1
CASSETGWYNQPQHF
TGCGCCAGCAGCGAGACAGGGTGGTACAATCAGCCCCAGCATTTT
>TRBJ2-1|many|TRBV6-1|NA
CASSDFGIRSYNEQFF
TGTGCCAGCAGTGATTTCGGTATTAGGTCCTACAATGAGCAGTTCTTC
>TRBJ2-7|many|TRBV28|NA
CASSAGTGLYEQYF
TGTGCCAGCAGCGCCGGGACTGGGCTGTACGAGCAGTACTTC
>TRBJ1-1|NA|TRBV18|NA
CASSTSGGAGAFF
TGTGCCAGCTCAACCTCTGGGGGCGCAGGAGCTTTCTTT
>TRBJ2-1|NA|TRBV4-3|NA
CASGQDLTRPGEQFF
TGCGCCAGCGGCCAAGATCTGACGAGGCCGGGTGAGCAGTTCTTC
>TRBJ2-5|few|TRBV12-3/TRBV12-4|NA
CASRSQGGLQETQYF
TGTGCCAGCAGAAGCCAGGGGGGGCTACAAGAGACCCAGTACTTC
>TRBJ2-7|few|TRBV7-2|NA
CASSSKVRVADDYEQYF
TGTGCCAGCAGCTCGAAAGTCAGGGTAGCGGATGATTACGAGCAGTACTTC
>TRBJ2-1|NA|TRBV2|NA
CASSEAAGEQFF
TGTGCCAGCAGTGAAGCTGCGGGGGAGCAGTTCTTC
>TRBJ1-1|NA|TRBV27|TRBD1
CASSLSWGEDRAEAFF
TGTGCCAGCAGTTTATCGTGGGGGGAGGACAGGGCTGAAGCTTTCTTT
>TRBJ2-7|once|TRBV4-1|TRBD2
CASSQDRRRLAGYEQYF
TGCGCCAGCAGCCAAGATCGCCGGAGACTAGCGGGTTACGAGCAGTACTTC
>TRBJ2-5|NA|TRBV20-1|TRBD2
CSAAPSGQETQYF
TGCAGTGCCGCCCCTAGCGGGCAAGAGACCCAGTACTTC
>TRBJ1-3|once|TRBV7-9|NA
CASSLAHSRPAGNTIYF
TGTGCCAGCAGCTTAGCGCATTCCCGGCCCGCTGGAAACACCATATATTTT
>TRBJ1-1|NA|TRBV25-1|NA
CASSEWTVGLWTEAFF
TGTGCCAGCAGTGAGTGGACAGTTGGGCTTTGGACTGAAGCTTTCTTT
>TRBJ1-2|many|TRBV27|NA
CASSITGSGYGYTF
TGTGCCAGCAGCATTACAGGGAGCGGCTATGGCTACACCTTC
>TRBJ2-1|NA|TRBV9|NA
CASSVEGFSAYNELFF
TGTGCCAGCAGCGTAGAGGGGTTTAGCGCCTACAATGAGCTGTTCTTC
>TRBJ1-5|NA|TRBV7-6|NA
CASSPWTVYSNQPQHF
TGTGCCAGCAGCCCCTGGACAGTTTATAGCAATCAGCCCCAGCATTTT
>TRBJ2-1|NA|TRBV27|NA
CASSPLSSYNEQFF
TGTGCCAGCAGCCCCCTGAGCTCCTACAATGAGCAGTTCTTC
>TRBJ2-5|NA|TRBV29-1|NA
CSVEVQPRETQYF
TGCAGCGTTGAAGTACAACCCCGAGAGACCCAGTACTTC
>TRBJ1-1|few|TRBV28|NA
CASSLGGQGRKNTEAFF
TGTGCCAGCAGCTTAGGGGGTCAGGGGCGAAAGAACACTGAAGCTTTCTTT
>TRBJ2-7|few|TRBV7-2|TRBD1
CASSHRTGEAYEQYF
TGTGCCAGCAGCCACCGGACAGGGGAAGCCTACGAGCAGTACTTC
>TRBJ2-7|NA|TRBV5-1|TRBD1
CASSPSVRGPDGTYEQYF
TGCGCCAGCAGTCCCTCAGTGAGGGGGCCCGATGGGACCTACGAGCAGTACTTC
>TRBJ1-5|few|TRBV7-2|NA
CASSLAGFKPQHF
TGTGCCAGCAGCTTAGCAGGGTTTAAGCCCCAGCATTTT
>TRBJ1-5|NA|TRBV24-1|TRBD1
CATSNRDSYSNQPQHF
TGTGCCACCAGTAACCGGGACAGCTATAGCAATCAGCCCCAGCATTTT
>TRBJ2-7|once|TRBV14|NA
CASSQDLGEQYF
TGTGCCAGCAGCCAAGATCTGGGCGAGCAGTACTTC
>TRBJ2-7|many|TRBV20-1|TRBD1
CSSKGQLTYEQYF
TGCAGTTCAAAGGGACAGCTAACCTACGAGCAGTACTTC
>TRBJ1-1|NA|TRBV4-1|TRBD1
CASNDRGRNTEAFF
TGCGCCAGCAACGACAGGGGGAGGAACACTGAAGCTTTCTTT